The clone carrying this T cell receptor beta chain was detected once. This entry is derived from a study of T cell responses to AZD1222 COVID-19 vaccine. TCRdb's table, derived via immunoSEQ multiplex PCR, lists solely in-frame clones and lacks some. This sample has 85,000 to 100,000 clones, with 78% found just once. This sequence was found in an adult in good health. The specimen comprised peripheral blood, sampled on day 0 of AZD1222 vaccination.

The CDR3 region has the DNA TGTGCCAGCAGCGCGACGGACAGGGACTGGGACGAGCAGTACTTC. Amino acid sequence: CASSATDRDWDEQYF. The chain employs TRBV9 and TRBJ2-7, with 8 bases identical to TRBD1. V lost 3 bases, J lost 5 bases, and 10 bases stayed unmatched. Germline CDR1 and CDR2: SGDLS and YYNGEE. This CDR3 is 15 amino acids long.